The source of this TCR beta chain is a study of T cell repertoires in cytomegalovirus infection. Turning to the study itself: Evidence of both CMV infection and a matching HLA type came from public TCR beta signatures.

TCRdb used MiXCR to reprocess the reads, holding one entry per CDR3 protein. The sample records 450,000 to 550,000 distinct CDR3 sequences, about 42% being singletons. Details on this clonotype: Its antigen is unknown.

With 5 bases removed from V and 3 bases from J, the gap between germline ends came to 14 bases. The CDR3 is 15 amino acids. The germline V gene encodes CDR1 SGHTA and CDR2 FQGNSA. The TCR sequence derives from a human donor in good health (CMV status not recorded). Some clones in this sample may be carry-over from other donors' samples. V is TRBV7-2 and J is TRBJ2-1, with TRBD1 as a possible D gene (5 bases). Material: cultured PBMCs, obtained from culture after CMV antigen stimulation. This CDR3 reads CASSQTQGSYNEQFF. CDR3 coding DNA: TGTGCCAGCAGCCAAACTCAGGGAAGCTACAATGAGCAGTTCTTC.